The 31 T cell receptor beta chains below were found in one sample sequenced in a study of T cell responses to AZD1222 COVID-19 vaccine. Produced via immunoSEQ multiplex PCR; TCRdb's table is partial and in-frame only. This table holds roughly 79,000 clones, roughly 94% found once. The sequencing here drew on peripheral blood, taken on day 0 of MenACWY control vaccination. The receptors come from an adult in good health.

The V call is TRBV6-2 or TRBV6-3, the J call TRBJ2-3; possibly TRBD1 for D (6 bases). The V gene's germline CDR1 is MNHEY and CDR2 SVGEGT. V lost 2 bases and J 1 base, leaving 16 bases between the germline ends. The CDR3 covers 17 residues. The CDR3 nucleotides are TGTGCCAGCAGTTACCCGTCTGGGGGCGGCGGCACAGATACGCAGTATTTT. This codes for CASSYPSGGGGTDTQYF.

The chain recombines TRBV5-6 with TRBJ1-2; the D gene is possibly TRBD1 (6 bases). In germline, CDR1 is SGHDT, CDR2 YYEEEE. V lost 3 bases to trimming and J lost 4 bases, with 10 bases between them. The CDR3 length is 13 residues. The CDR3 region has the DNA TGTGCCAGCAGCTCGGACAGACTCTATGGCTACACCTTC. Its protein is CASSSDRLYGYTF.

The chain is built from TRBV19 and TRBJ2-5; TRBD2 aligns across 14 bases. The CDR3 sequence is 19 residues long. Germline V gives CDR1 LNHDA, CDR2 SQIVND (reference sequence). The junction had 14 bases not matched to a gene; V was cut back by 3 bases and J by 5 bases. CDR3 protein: CASSIPNDGTSGGSETQYF. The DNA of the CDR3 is TGTGCCAGTAGTATCCCCAATGACGGGACTAGCGGGGGTTCGGAGACCCAGTACTTC. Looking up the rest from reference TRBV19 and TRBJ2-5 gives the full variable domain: DGGITQSPKYLFRKEGQNVTLSCEQNLNHDAMYWYRQDPGQGLRLIYYSQIVNDFQKGDIAEGYSVSREKKESFPLTVTSAQKNPTAFYLCASSIPNDGTSGGSETQYFGPGTRLLVL.

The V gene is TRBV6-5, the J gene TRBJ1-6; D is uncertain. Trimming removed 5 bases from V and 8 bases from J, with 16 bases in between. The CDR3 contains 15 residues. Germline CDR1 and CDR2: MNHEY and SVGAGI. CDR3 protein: CASSISGKSDSPLHF. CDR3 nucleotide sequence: TGTGCCAGCAGTATCAGCGGGAAGTCGGATTCACCCCTCCACTTT.

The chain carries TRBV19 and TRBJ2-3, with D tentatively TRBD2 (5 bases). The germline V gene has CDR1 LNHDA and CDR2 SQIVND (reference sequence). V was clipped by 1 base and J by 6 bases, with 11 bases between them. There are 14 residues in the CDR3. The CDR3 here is CASSIGLASDTQYF. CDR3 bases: TGTGCCAGTAGTATAGGCCTAGCAAGCGATACGCAGTATTTT.

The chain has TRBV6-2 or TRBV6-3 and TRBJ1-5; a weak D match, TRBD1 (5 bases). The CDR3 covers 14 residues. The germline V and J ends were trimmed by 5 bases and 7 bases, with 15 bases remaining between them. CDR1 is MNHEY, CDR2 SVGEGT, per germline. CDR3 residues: CASSRRDVWQPQHF. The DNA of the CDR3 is TGTGCCAGCAGTCGACGGGACGTGTGGCAGCCCCAGCATTTT.

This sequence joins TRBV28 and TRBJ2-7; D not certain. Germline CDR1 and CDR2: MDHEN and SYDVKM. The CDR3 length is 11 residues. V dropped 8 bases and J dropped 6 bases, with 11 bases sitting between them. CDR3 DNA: TGTGCCAGCGGGTGGCTCGGCGAGCAGTACTTC. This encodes CASGWLGEQYF.

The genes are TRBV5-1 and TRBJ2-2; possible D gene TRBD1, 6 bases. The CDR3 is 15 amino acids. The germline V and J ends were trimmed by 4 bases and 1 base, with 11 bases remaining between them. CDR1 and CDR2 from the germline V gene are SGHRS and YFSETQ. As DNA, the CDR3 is TGCGCCAGCAGCCCCCTGACAGGGAACACCGGGGAGCTGTTTTTT. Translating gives CASSPLTGNTGELFF.

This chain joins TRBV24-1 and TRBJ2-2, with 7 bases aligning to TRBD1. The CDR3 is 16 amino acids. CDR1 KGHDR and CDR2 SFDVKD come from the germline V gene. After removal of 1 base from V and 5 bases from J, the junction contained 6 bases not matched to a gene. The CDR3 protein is CATSDFTGAVTGELFF. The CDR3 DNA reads TGTGCCACCAGTGATTTTACAGGGGCGGTTACCGGGGAGCTGTTTTTT.

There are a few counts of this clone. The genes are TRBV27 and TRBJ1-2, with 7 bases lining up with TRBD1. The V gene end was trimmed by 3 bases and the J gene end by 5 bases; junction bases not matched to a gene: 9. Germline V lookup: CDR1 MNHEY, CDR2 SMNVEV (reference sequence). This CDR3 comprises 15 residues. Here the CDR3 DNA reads TGTGCCAGCAGTTTTAGGGAAGGGGGCCCTTATGGCTACACCTTC. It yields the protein CASSFREGGPYGYTF.

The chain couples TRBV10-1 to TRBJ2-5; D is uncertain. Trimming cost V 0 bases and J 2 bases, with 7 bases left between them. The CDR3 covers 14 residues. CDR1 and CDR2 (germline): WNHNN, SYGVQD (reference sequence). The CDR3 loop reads CASSESTAQETQYF. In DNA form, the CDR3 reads TGCGCCAGCAGTGAGTCGACGGCTCAAGAGACCCAGTACTTC.

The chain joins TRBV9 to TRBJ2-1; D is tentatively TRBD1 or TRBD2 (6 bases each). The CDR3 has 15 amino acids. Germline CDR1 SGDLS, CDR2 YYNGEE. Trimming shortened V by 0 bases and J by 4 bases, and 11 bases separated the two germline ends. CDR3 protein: CASSVVGGLYNEQFF. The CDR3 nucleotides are TGTGCCAGCAGCGTAGTTGGGGGGCTTTACAATGAGCAGTTCTTC.

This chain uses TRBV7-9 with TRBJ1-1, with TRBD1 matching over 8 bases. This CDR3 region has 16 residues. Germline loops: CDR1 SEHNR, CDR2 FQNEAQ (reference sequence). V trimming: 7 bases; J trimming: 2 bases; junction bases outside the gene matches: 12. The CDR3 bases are TGTGCCAGCACCCTGGCCCGGACAGGGCCCAACACTGAAGCTTTCTTT. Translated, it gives CASTLARTGPNTEAFF. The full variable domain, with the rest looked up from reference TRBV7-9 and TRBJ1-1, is DTGVSQNPRHKITKRGQNVTFRCDPISEHNRLYWYRQTLGQGPEFLTYFQNEAQLEKSRLLSDRFSAERPKGSFSTLEIQRTEQGDSAMYLCASTLARTGPNTEAFFGQGTRLTVV.

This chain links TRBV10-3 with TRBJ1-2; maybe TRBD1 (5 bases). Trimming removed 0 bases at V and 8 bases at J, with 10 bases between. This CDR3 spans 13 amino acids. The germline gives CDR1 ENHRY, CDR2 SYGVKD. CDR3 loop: CAISESRVKGYTF. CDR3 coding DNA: TGTGCCATCAGTGAGTCCAGGGTAAAGGGCTACACCTTC.

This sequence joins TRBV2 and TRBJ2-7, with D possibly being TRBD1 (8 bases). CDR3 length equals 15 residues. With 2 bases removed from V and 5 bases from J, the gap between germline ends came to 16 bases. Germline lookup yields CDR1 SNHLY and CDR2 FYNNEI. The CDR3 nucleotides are TGTGCCAGCAGTGAACAAGGACAGGGAGGGGACGAGCAGTACTTC. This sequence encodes CASSEQGQGGDEQYF.

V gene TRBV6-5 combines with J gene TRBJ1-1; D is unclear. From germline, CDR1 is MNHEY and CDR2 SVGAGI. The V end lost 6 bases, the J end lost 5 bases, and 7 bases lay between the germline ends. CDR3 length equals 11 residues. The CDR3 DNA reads TGTGCCAGCAGCTCTAGTACTGAAGCTTTCTTT. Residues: CASSSSTEAFF.

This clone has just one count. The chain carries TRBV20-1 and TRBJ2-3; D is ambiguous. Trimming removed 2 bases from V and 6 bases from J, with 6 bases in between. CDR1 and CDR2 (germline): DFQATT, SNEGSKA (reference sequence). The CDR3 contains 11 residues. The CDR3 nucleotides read TGCAGTGCTAGATTTCCCGATACGCAGTATTTT. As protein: CSARFPDTQYF.

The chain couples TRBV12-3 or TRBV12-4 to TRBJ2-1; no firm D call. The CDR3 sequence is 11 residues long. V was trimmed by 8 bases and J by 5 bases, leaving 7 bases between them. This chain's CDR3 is CASLENNEQFF. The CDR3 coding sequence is TGTGCCAGCCTAGAGAACAATGAGCAGTTCTTC.

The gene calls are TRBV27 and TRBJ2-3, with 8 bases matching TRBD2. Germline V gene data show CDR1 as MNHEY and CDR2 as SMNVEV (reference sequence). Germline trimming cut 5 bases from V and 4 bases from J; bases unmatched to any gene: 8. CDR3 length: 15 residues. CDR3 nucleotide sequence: TGTGCCAGCAGTACCCTCGGGGGGGCGTCAGATACGCAGTATTTT. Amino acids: CASSTLGGASDTQYF.

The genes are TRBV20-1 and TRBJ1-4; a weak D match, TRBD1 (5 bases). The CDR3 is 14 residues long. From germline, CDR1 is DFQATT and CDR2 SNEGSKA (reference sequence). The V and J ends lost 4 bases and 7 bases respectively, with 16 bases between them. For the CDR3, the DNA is TGCAGTGCTAATGACAGAGGGCACGGTGAAAAACTGTTTTTT. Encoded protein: CSANDRGHGEKLFF.

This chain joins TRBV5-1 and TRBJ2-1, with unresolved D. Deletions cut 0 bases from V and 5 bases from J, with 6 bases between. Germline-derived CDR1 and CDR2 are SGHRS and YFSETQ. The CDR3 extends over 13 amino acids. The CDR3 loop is CASSLGRDNEQFF. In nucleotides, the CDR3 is TGCGCCAGCAGCTTGGGACGGGACAATGAGCAGTTCTTC.

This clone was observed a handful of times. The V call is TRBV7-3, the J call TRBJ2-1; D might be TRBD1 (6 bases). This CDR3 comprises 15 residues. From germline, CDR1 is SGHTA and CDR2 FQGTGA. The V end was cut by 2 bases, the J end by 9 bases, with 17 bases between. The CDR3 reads CASSLQQGYLGEQFF. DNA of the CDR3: TGTGCCAGCAGCTTACAACAGGGTTACCTTGGTGAGCAGTTCTTC.

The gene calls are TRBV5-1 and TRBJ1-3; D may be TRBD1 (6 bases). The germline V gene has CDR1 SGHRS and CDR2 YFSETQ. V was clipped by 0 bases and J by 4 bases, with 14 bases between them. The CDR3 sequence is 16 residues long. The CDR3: CASSLDGQSTGNTIYF. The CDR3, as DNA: TGCGCCAGCAGCTTGGACGGACAGTCCACCGGAAACACCATATATTTT.

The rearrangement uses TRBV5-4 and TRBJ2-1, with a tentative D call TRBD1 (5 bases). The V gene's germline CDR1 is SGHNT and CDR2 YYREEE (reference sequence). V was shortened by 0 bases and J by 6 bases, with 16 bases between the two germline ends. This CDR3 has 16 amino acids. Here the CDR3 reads CASSLVGHQILNEQFF. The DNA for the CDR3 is TGTGCCAGCAGCTTGGTAGGACACCAAATTCTCAATGAGCAGTTCTTC.

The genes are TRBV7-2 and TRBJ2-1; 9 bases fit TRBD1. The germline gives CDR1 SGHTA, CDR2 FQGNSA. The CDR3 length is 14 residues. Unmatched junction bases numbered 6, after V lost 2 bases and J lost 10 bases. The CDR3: CASSLPGTGREQFF. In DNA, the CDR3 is TGTGCCAGCAGCTTACCCGGGACAGGGAGGGAGCAGTTCTTC.

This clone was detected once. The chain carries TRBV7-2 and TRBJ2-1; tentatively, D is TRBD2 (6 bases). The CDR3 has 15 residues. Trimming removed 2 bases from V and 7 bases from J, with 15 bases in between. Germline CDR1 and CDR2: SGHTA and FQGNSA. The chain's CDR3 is CASSLIPGAGNEQFF. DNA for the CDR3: TGTGCCAGCAGCTTAATTCCGGGAGCAGGAAATGAGCAGTTCTTC.

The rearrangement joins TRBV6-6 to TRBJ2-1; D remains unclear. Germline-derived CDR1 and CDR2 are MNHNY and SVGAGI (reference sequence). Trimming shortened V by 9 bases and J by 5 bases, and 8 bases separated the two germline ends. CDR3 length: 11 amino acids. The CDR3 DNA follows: TGTGCCAGTGGCCGGGACAATGAGCAGTTCTTC. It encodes CASGRDNEQFF.

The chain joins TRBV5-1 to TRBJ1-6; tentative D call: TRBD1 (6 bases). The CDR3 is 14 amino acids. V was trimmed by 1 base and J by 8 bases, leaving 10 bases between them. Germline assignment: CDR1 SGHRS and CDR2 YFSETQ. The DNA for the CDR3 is TGCGCCAGCAGCTTGACGGCAGGGGATTCACCCCTCCACTTT. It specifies CASSLTAGDSPLHF.

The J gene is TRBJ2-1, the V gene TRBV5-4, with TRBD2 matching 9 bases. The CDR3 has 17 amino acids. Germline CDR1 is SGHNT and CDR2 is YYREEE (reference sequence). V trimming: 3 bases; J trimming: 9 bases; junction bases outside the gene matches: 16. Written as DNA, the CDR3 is TGTGCCAGCAGCTGGGGCCCGCCTAGCGGGGCGGGAGGTGAGCAGTTCTTC. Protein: CASSWGPPSGAGGEQFF.

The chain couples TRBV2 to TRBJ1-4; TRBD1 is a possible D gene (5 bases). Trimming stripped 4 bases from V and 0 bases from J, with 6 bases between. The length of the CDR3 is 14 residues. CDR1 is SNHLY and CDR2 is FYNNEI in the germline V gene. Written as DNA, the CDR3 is TGTGCCAGCAGTGGGGGGGCAACTAATGAAAAACTGTTTTTT. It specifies CASSGGATNEKLFF.

CDR3 coding DNA: TGTGCCAGCAGTCCCCAGGAGGGCGGGGAGCTGTTTTTT. It specifies CASSPQEGGELFF. The chain couples TRBV6-5 to TRBJ2-2; a weak D match, TRBD2 (6 bases). Germline CDR1 MNHEY, CDR2 SVGAGI. The CDR3 is 13 residues long. Trimming removed 5 bases at V and 7 bases at J, with 11 bases between.